The sequence of this T cell receptor (beta chain) was determined in a study of blood T cell repertoires in COVID-19. Study-level information: The origin of the acute and convalescent COVID-19 samples was the United States, Italy and Spain.

In the original processing: For nucleated cells, counts were estimated from reference gene primer amplification. The table came from immunoSEQ multiplex PCR; TCRdb's copy has only in-frame clones and leaves some out. The V and J calls and the clone size are those of that table, but D and trimming were determined from the DNA. The sample yields about 26,000 clones, about 90% seen once. The length of the CDR3 is 15 residues. The ends were cut back, 3 bases at V and 2 bases at J, with 12 bases in the middle. Germline values: CDR1 SGHAT, CDR2 FQNNGV. The sample taken for sequencing was peripheral blood. The source of this sequence is a human donor in a cohort sampled during active COVID-19. This sequence joins TRBV11-2 and TRBJ2-3; TRBD1 might be the D (6 bases). CDR3 region: CASSLVQGVTDTQYF. CDR3 DNA sequence: TGTGCCAGCAGCTTGGTACAGGGAGTCACAGATACGCAGTATTTT. Variable domain in full (rest from reference TRBV11-2 and TRBJ2-3): EAGVAQSPRYKIIEKRQSVAFWCNPISGHATLYWYQQILGQGPKLLIQFQNNGVVDDSQLPKDRFSAERLKGVDSTLKIQPAKLEDSAVYLCASSLVQGVTDTQYFGPGTRLTVL.